The T cell receptor (beta chain) under discussion was sequenced for a study of Ad26.COV2.S vaccination and SARS-CoV-2 variants. Background on the study: Administration of Ad26.COV2.S was intramuscular, either once or twice 56 days apart.

Regarding treatment: roughly 20 received Ad26.COV2.S at low or high dose, single or two shots; roughly five received placebo; per-sample allocation not given. Day 63 after the first vaccine or placebo injection was the time point for sampling. In Boston, an adult donor aged 18-55 years took part. This table comes from immunoSEQ multiplex PCR, and its TCRdb copy is limited to in-frame clones, with some not included. The data contain 300,000 to 400,000 clones, around four fifths of them singletons. V lost 3 bases to trimming and J lost 0 bases, with 9 bases between them. Germline CDR1 LNHDA, CDR2 SQIVND (reference sequence). The CDR3 is 16 residues long.

V is TRBV19 and J is TRBJ2-6; unclear D gene. This TCR was recovered from a person between 18 and 60 years old who received the Ad26.COV2.S COVID-19 vaccine or a placebo. This specimen consisted of peripheral blood, obtained in a trial of Ad26.COV2.S vaccine versus placebo. The CDR3 bases are TGTGCCAGTAGTATGATTAGTAGCTCTGGGGCCAACGTCCTGACTTTC. This sequence encodes CASSMISSSGANVLTF.